Each of the 24 T cell receptor beta chains below was sequenced from the same sample in a study of graft-versus-host responses after intestinal transplantation. Some clones are missing from TCRdb's copy, which holds only in-frame ones; the method was immunoSEQ multiplex PCR. In the table there are tens of thousands of clones, roughly 90% of which are singletons. The antigens of these receptors remain unknown. Sequencing was performed on unstimulated CD8+ T cells sorted from spleen or lymph node cells, taken before intestinal transplant. Source of these receptors: a human donor who received an intestinal transplant.

V usage is TRBV7-9 and J usage is TRBJ2-5; D may be TRBD2 (6 bases). Germline lookup yields CDR1 SEHNR and CDR2 FQNEAQ (reference sequence). This CDR3 comprises 14 residues. V was trimmed by 5 bases and J by 5 bases, leaving 15 bases between them. In nucleotides, the CDR3 is TGTGCCAGCAGCCTACCGGAGGGATCGGAGACCCAGTACTTC. Translating it yields CASSLPEGSETQYF.

The rearrangement links TRBV2 to TRBJ1-5; 7 nucleotides align to TRBD1. The CDR3 has 14 amino acids. CDR1 and CDR2 from the germline V gene are SNHLY and FYNNEI. After removal of 5 bases from V and 2 bases from J, the junction contained 3 bases not matched to a gene. CDR3 bases: TGTGCCAGCAGTAACACAGGGGGCAATCAGCCCCAGCATTTT. This translates into CASSNTGGNQPQHF.

V and J are TRBV2 and TRBJ2-1; no clear D. Trimming removed 2 bases at V and 4 bases at J, with 6 bases between. Germline V gene lookup returns CDR1 SNHLY and CDR2 FYNNEI. CDR3 length: 13 amino acids. Here the CDR3 DNA reads TGTGCCAGCAGTGAACCGACTTACAATGAGCAGTTCTTC. This translates into CASSEPTYNEQFF.

The chain couples TRBV5-5 to TRBJ2-7; TRBD2 matches 7 bases. The trim removed 4 bases at V and 2 bases at J, leaving 6 bases unmatched. The CDR3 extends over 14 amino acids. The germline V gene encodes CDR1 SGHKS and CDR2 YYEKEE (reference sequence). CDR3 sequence: CASSPPSGAYEQYF. For the CDR3, the DNA is TGTGCCAGCAGCCCTCCTAGCGGTGCCTACGAGCAGTACTTC.

The chain's CDR3 is CASSPASGSYEQYF. The CDR3 coding sequence is TGCGCCAGCAGCCCCGCTAGCGGGAGCTACGAGCAGTACTTC. The chain has TRBV5-1 and TRBJ2-7, with 10 bases aligning to TRBD2. CDR3 length equals 14 residues. Trimming cost V 4 bases and J 3 bases; bases outside gene matches: 4. The germline V gene has CDR1 SGHRS and CDR2 YFSETQ.

The gene calls are TRBV6-4 and TRBJ1-1, with D perhaps matching TRBD1 (5 bases). The germline CDR1 and CDR2 sequences are MRHNA and SNTAGT. The V end was cut by 5 bases, the J end by 3 bases, with 22 bases between. CDR3 length equals 17 residues. The CDR3 here is CASSPRAGRGGYTEAFF. The CDR3 DNA follows: TGTGCCAGCAGTCCCCGGGCAGGGCGGGGAGGGTACACTGAAGCTTTCTTT.

The chain combines TRBV7-7 with TRBJ2-1, with 7 bases that match TRBD2. The CDR3 covers 14 residues. V shed 5 bases, J shed 7 bases, and the junction held 8 bases outside the gene matches. The germline V gene has CDR1 SSHAT and CDR2 FNYEAQ (reference sequence). CDR3 residues: CASSQHAGGNEQFF. The CDR3 coding sequence is TGTGCCAGCAGCCAACACGCCGGGGGGAATGAGCAGTTCTTC.

CDR3 protein: CASSFGPGSGANVLTF. The DNA of the CDR3 is TGTGCCAGCAGCTTCGGACCGGGGTCAGGGGCCAACGTCCTGACTTTC. This chain joins TRBV7-6 and TRBJ2-6; TRBD2 is a possible D gene (5 bases). Trimming cost V 3 bases and J 4 bases, with 13 bases left between them. The CDR3 covers 16 residues. The germline V gene encodes CDR1 SGHVS and CDR2 FNYEAQ.

This clone was observed once. V and J are TRBV6-1 and TRBJ2-1; no reliable D call. V dropped 1 base and J dropped 10 bases, with 5 bases sitting between them. This CDR3 has 11 residues. Germline CDR1 reads MNHNS; CDR2 reads SASEGT. This CDR3 is CASSEGREQFF. DNA of the CDR3: TGTGCCAGCAGTGAAGGTCGGGAGCAGTTCTTC.

The V call is TRBV4-1, the J call TRBJ2-1; TRBD2 aligns across 11 bases. V was pared by 1 base and J by 3 bases, with 14 bases of the junction left unmatched. Germline CDR1 and CDR2: MGHRA and YSYEKL. This CDR3 is built from 20 residues. The CDR3 DNA follows: TGCGCCAGCAGCCAAGGATCGGGACTAGCGGCCAGGGTAAACTACAATGAGCAGTTCTTC. It specifies CASSQGSGLAARVNYNEQFF.

V is TRBV6-6 and J is TRBJ2-7; the match to TRBD2 covers 15 bases. V lost 6 bases and J lost 4; bases outside the gene matches: 1. The V gene's germline CDR1 is MNHNY and CDR2 SVGAGI (reference sequence). The CDR3 loop spans 14 amino acids. CDR3 sequence reads: CASSGLAGGYEQYF. The CDR3 nucleotides read TGTGCCAGCAGCGGACTAGCGGGAGGGTACGAGCAGTACTTC.

The chain is built from TRBV29-1 and TRBJ1-1; 12 bases align to TRBD1. This CDR3 has 15 residues. CDR1 and CDR2 (germline): SQVTM, ANQGSEA. V lost 4 bases to trimming and J lost 0 bases; unmatched junction nucleotides: 3. CDR3: CSVAGQGALNTEAFF. The CDR3 DNA sequence: TGCAGCGTTGCGGGACAGGGGGCCCTGAACACTGAAGCTTTCTTT.

The chain carries TRBV28 and TRBJ2-1; 7 bases agree with TRBD2. Germline V gene sequence: CDR1 MDHEN, CDR2 SYDVKM. The CDR3 is 17 amino acids. The J segment lost 9 bases and the V segment lost 2 bases, leaving 16 bases of the junction unmatched. CDR3 amino acids: CASSLEGEAGTQGEQFF. CDR3 in DNA: TGTGCCAGCAGTTTAGAGGGAGAAGCGGGAACGCAAGGTGAGCAGTTCTTC.

V and J are TRBV7-9 and TRBJ1-3; D is uncertain. Germline V gene data show CDR1 as SEHNR and CDR2 as FQNEAQ (reference sequence). The CDR3 has 13 amino acids. V was clipped by 2 bases and J by 8 bases, with 10 bases between them. The CDR3 here is CASSLWQEDTIYF. Written as DNA, the CDR3 is TGTGCCAGCAGCTTATGGCAGGAGGACACCATATATTTT.

J is TRBJ2-7 and V is TRBV5-5; 9 bases align to TRBD1. The germline CDR1 and CDR2 sequences are SGHKS and YYEKEE (reference sequence). This CDR3 is built from 14 residues. The V gene end was trimmed by 0 bases and the J gene end by 7 bases; junction bases not matched to a gene: 5. The CDR3 loop reads CASSLAQGAREQYF. As DNA, the CDR3 is TGTGCCAGCAGCTTGGCACAGGGGGCAAGGGAGCAGTACTTC.

The genes are TRBV7-6 and TRBJ2-3; 7 nucleotides agree with TRBD1. The CDR3 has 15 residues. Germline-derived CDR1 and CDR2 are SGHVS and FNYEAQ. The J segment lost 6 bases and the V segment lost 2 bases, leaving 8 bases of the junction unmatched. In DNA form, the CDR3 reads TGTGCCAGCAGCTTAACCTGGACAGGCGCGGATACGCAGTATTTT. This gives the protein CASSLTWTGADTQYF.

In this sample, this clone turned up a few times. The CDR3 DNA reads TGTGCCAGTAGTATAGAGAGGGGGACTGAAGCTTTCTTT. Amino acid sequence: CASSIERGTEAFF. The V call is TRBV19, the J call TRBJ1-1; a possible D gene is TRBD1 (6 bases). Germline V gene lookup returns CDR1 LNHDA and CDR2 SQIVND (reference sequence). Trimming removed 0 bases at V and 5 bases at J, with 7 bases between. The CDR3 has 13 amino acids. Full variable domain (missing parts from reference TRBV19 and TRBJ1-1): DGGITQSPKYLFRKEGQNVTLSCEQNLNHDAMYWYRQDPGQGLRLIYYSQIVNDFQKGDIAEGYSVSREKKESFPLTVTSAQKNPTAFYLCASSIERGTEAFFGQGTRLTVV.

The CDR3 spells CASSFNGGDTHCRELFF. In nucleotides, the CDR3 is TGTGCCAGCAGCTTTAATGGGGGGGACACCCATTGCCGGGAGCTGTTTTTT. This sequence joins TRBV7-3 and TRBJ2-2; tentative D call: TRBD2 (7 bases). Germline loops: CDR1 SGHTA, CDR2 FQGTGA. The CDR3 is made up of 17 amino acids. Trimming removed 3 bases at V and 9 bases at J, with 23 bases between.

The chain joins TRBV4-1 to TRBJ2-7, with TRBD1 matching over 10 bases. CDR1 and CDR2 (germline): MGHRA, YSYEKL. The CDR3 totals 15 residues. J was trimmed by 2 bases and V by 3 bases; bases with no gene match: 4. The CDR3 bases are TGCGCCAGCAGCCACCGACAGGGGGCGGCCTACGAGCAGTACTTC. It codes for CASSHRQGAAYEQYF.

The chain combines TRBV11-2 with TRBJ1-1; no firm D call. V was clipped by 1 base and J by 5 bases, with 11 bases between them. Germline V gene sequence: CDR1 SGHAT, CDR2 FQNNGV. This CDR3 is built from 14 residues. The CDR3 DNA is TGTGCCAGCAGCTTAGGACCCGCAGGTACTGAAGCTTTCTTT. Translation gives CASSLGPAGTEAFF. The full variable domain, in which reference TRBV11-2 and TRBJ1-1 provide the parts outside the CDR3, is EAGVAQSPRYKIIEKRQSVAFWCNPISGHATLYWYQQILGQGPKLLIQFQNNGVVDDSQLPKDRFSAERLKGVDSTLKIQPAKLEDSAVYLCASSLGPAGTEAFFGQGTRLTVV.

The genes are TRBV4-3 and TRBJ2-2, with D perhaps matching TRBD1 (5 bases). V was pared by 0 bases and J by 1 base, with 15 bases between. The CDR3 is 18 residues long. Germline CDR1 is LGHNA and CDR2 is YSLEER. The CDR3 nucleotides are TGCGCCAGCAGCCAAGATAGGGGCGAGGTGGGGAACACCGGGGAGCTGTTTTTT. This sequence encodes CASSQDRGEVGNTGELFF.

The chain joins TRBV5-5 to TRBJ2-3, with D perhaps TRBD2 (5 bases). The V end lost 6 bases, the J end lost 2 bases, and 13 bases lay between the germline ends. The CDR3 spans 14 residues. Germline values: CDR1 SGHKS, CDR2 YYEKEE (reference sequence). This CDR3 reads CASIPGLFTDTQYF. The CDR3 nucleotides are TGTGCCAGCATCCCCGGACTGTTCACAGATACGCAGTATTTT.

The CDR3 DNA sequence: TGTGCCAGCCCATCAGGCAGGGGCCTTTATAGCAATCAGCCCCAGCATTTT. Protein sequence: CASPSGRGLYSNQPQHF. The rearrangement uses TRBV7-2 and TRBJ1-5; possibly TRBD1 for D (6 bases). Germline CDR1 and CDR2: SGHTA and FQGNSA. The CDR3 has 17 residues. Trimming cost V 8 bases and J 0 bases, with 20 bases left between them.

V usage is TRBV2 and J usage is TRBJ2-1; tentatively, D is TRBD1 (5 bases). Trimming left V 8 bases short and J 6 bases short, with 14 bases between. This CDR3 contains 13 residues. Germline assignment: CDR1 SNHLY and CDR2 FYNNEI. CDR3 loop: CASDNRLANEQFF. CDR3 bases: TGTGCCAGCGATAACAGGCTGGCCAATGAGCAGTTCTTC.